This T cell receptor beta chain was observed in a study of blood T cell repertoires in COVID-19. CDR1 and CDR2 (germline): LNHDA, SQIVND (reference sequence). The CDR3 is 13 residues long. V trimming: 4 bases; J trimming: 3 bases; junction bases outside the gene matches: 2. Concerning this clone: The sample contains more than one DNA sequence encoding this CDR3.

Assay used: immunoSEQ multiplex PCR; TCRdb lists only in-frame clones, some missing. The repertoire includes 250,000 to 300,000 clones, about nine tenths of them detected once, and more than 10% sits in the top ten. The receptor was isolated from a woman aged 30 to 39 with COVID-19, enrolled during active disease. The chain carries TRBV19 and TRBJ2-7; TRBD1 matches 8 bases. The sequenced sample consisted of peripheral blood. CDR3 in DNA: TGTGCCAGTAGTACAGGACAGGGCTACGAGCAGTACTTC. Its protein product is CASSTGQGYEQYF.